This T cell receptor beta chain was obtained from a study of cytomegalovirus exposure and HLA in healthy donors. Overall study: In an early release, HLA-typed donors contributed tens of millions of unique TCR sequences.

PCR amplification relied on 60 Vbeta primers (plus 13 Jbeta primers). This table comes from immunoSEQ multiplex PCR, and its TCRdb copy is limited to in-frame clones, with some not included. The sample shows about 170,000 clones, 80% of them seen only once. This clone turned up a few times. Its specificity is not known. Study-level results: Across donors, most TCRs were seen rarely, yet some public ones were widespread. Confirmation in vitro established that a few CMV-associated chains were specific for CMV antigens.

The V gene lost 0 bases and the J gene lost 5 bases, with 14 bases spanning the gap. The CDR3 has 15 amino acids. The germline V gene has CDR1 SGHDT and CDR2 YYEEEE. The gene calls are TRBV5-6 and TRBJ1-2; tentative D call: TRBD1 (6 bases). The sequencing input was PBMCs. This receptor was identified in a male donor in good health and CMV-seronegative. CDR3 residues: CASSLVMPGVYGYTF. CDR3 bases: TGTGCCAGCAGCTTGGTCATGCCAGGGGTTTATGGCTACACCTTC. Drawing the rest from reference TRBV5-6 and TRBJ1-2, the complete variable domain is DAGVTQSPTHLIKTRGQQVTLRCSPKSGHDTVSWYQQALGQGPQFIFQYYEEEERQRGNFPDRFSGHQFPNYSSELNVNALLLGDSALYLCASSLVMPGVYGYTFGSGTRLTVV.